The sample holds many counts of the clone carrying this T cell receptor beta chain. The investigators amplified TCR beta CDR3 regions from RNA transcripts. HTBI primers were employed in a first-round RT-PCR of the TCR CDR3. Using its own MiXCR run on the multiplex PCR reads, TCRdb lists one record per CDR3 protein. The profile shows around 270,000 distinct CDR3 sequences, less than 20% of them singletons. This sample is drawn from a study of T cells in Graves' hyperthyroidism and ophthalmopathy. The CDR3 has 15 residues. The V end was cut by 5 bases, the J end by 3 bases, with 16 bases between. CDR1 and CDR2 from the germline V gene are SGHAT and FQNNGV.

The sequencing sample was made of blood. The sequence came from a man aged 50 to 59 with Graves' ophthalmopathy. The chain links TRBV11-2 to TRBJ2-5; D may be TRBD2 (7 bases). CDR3 nucleotide sequence: TGTGCCAGCAGCCCATCCAGGGGAGGGAAAGAGACCCAGTACTTC. This codes for CASSPSRGGKETQYF.